A selection of T cell receptor beta chains follows, all from one sample in a study of T-cell reconstitution after alpha-beta-depleted transplantation in children. From the PCR reads, TCRdb called clonotypes with MiXCR, one entry per CDR3 protein. Of hundreds of thousands of distinct CDR3 sequences in the sample, around 12% are singletons; the top ten hold approximately 0.8%. Sequenced here: PBMCs, sampled before TCRalphabeta/CD19-depleted stem cell transplant. The receptors here all came from a girl aged 2-10 years with congenital amegakaryocytic thrombocytopenia, due to receive a stem cell transplant. Both conserved end residues are part of each CDR3. Fields, in order: V gene, D gene, CDR3 length, J gene, clone size, CDR3 DNA, CDR3 protein. D genes are given only for firm matches. Only part of the rows carry a size: once, few, many, or a class if the clone is expanded.

v_call: TRBV29-1; d_call: NA; cdr3_length: 13; j_call: TRBJ2-3; clone_size: many; cdr3_nt: TGCAGCGTTGAGGAGTTCGGCACAGATACGCAGTATTTT; cdr3_aa: CSVEEFGTDTQYF
v_call: TRBV18; d_call: NA; cdr3_length: 14; j_call: TRBJ2-1; clone_size: few; cdr3_nt: TGTGCCAGCTCACCTGGTGCGGCCTACAATGAGCAGTTCTTC; cdr3_aa: CASSPGAAYNEQFF
v_call: TRBV5-6; d_call: NA; cdr3_length: 18; j_call: TRBJ2-5; clone_size: few; cdr3_nt: TGTGCCAGCAGCCGTGAGTGGCCAGCGGGCATATACCAAGAGACCCAGTACTTC; cdr3_aa: CASSREWPAGIYQETQYF
v_call: TRBV15; d_call: NA; cdr3_length: 13; j_call: TRBJ1-2; clone_size: many; cdr3_nt: TGTGCCACCAGCAGAGTAAACAGTTATGGCTACACCTTC; cdr3_aa: CATSRVNSYGYTF
v_call: TRBV10-2; d_call: TRBD2; cdr3_length: 15; j_call: TRBJ2-1; clone_size: many; cdr3_nt: TGCGCCAGCAGTGTTCCGGGACTAGGGATGAATGAGCAGTTCTTC; cdr3_aa: CASSVPGLGMNEQFF
v_call: TRBV7-9; d_call: TRBD1; cdr3_length: 16; j_call: TRBJ2-5; clone_size: NA; cdr3_nt: TGTGCCAGCAAGGGGACAGGGGGTTGGAGTGGTGAGACCCAGTACTTC; cdr3_aa: CASKGTGGWSGETQYF
v_call: TRBV7-9; d_call: NA; cdr3_length: 15; j_call: TRBJ1-4; clone_size: NA; cdr3_nt: TGTGCCAGCAGCCCCGCGTTATTTAGGAATGAAAAACTGTTTTTT; cdr3_aa: CASSPALFRNEKLFF
v_call: TRBV28; d_call: NA; cdr3_length: 14; j_call: TRBJ2-7; clone_size: few; cdr3_nt: TGTGCCAGCAGCAACACAGGGTTGGTGTACGAGCAGTACTTC; cdr3_aa: CASSNTGLVYEQYF
v_call: TRBV29-1; d_call: TRBD1; cdr3_length: 13; j_call: TRBJ2-7; clone_size: few; cdr3_nt: TGCAGCGCGAGACAGGGGAATTCCTACGAGCAGTACTTC; cdr3_aa: CSARQGNSYEQYF
v_call: TRBV3-1; d_call: TRBD2; cdr3_length: 16; j_call: TRBJ2-7; clone_size: many; cdr3_nt: TGTGCCAGCAGCAAAGGGAGCGGGGGAAGCTCCTACGAGCAGTACTTC; cdr3_aa: CASSKGSGGSSYEQYF
v_call: TRBV5-6; d_call: NA; cdr3_length: 15; j_call: TRBJ2-1; clone_size: many; cdr3_nt: TGTGCCAGCAGCAACAGCTTAGGGGATCACAATGAGCAGTTCTTC; cdr3_aa: CASSNSLGDHNEQFF
v_call: TRBV3-1; d_call: NA; cdr3_length: 14; j_call: TRBJ2-1; clone_size: NA; cdr3_nt: TGTGCCAGCAGCCAAGTTGATCGGGCGGGTGAGCAGTTCTTC; cdr3_aa: CASSQVDRAGEQFF
v_call: TRBV6-5; d_call: NA; cdr3_length: 15; j_call: TRBJ1-1; clone_size: many; cdr3_nt: TGTGCCAGCAGTTCTCACAGGAAAATGAACACTGAAGCTTTCTTT; cdr3_aa: CASSSHRKMNTEAFF
v_call: TRBV6-6; d_call: NA; cdr3_length: 13; j_call: TRBJ2-3; clone_size: many; cdr3_nt: TGTGCCAGCAGTTACCGGTACACAGATACGCAGTATTTT; cdr3_aa: CASSYRYTDTQYF
v_call: TRBV28; d_call: NA; cdr3_length: 15; j_call: TRBJ1-4; clone_size: many; cdr3_nt: TGTGCCAGCAGTCCCTACAGGATCAAGGGTGAAAAACTGTTTTTT; cdr3_aa: CASSPYRIKGEKLFF
v_call: TRBV5-1; d_call: TRBD1; cdr3_length: 14; j_call: TRBJ2-7; clone_size: many; cdr3_nt: TGCGCCAGCAGCCTGACAGGGTCAACCTACGAGCAGTACTTC; cdr3_aa: CASSLTGSTYEQYF
v_call: TRBV20-1; d_call: NA; cdr3_length: 12; j_call: TRBJ2-3; clone_size: many; cdr3_nt: TGCAGTGCTAGATGGGAAGCGGTTACGCAGTATTTT; cdr3_aa: CSARWEAVTQYF
v_call: TRBV5-1; d_call: NA; cdr3_length: 13; j_call: TRBJ2-7; clone_size: many; cdr3_nt: TGCGCCAGCAGCTTGGGCAGATTCTACGAGCAGTACTTC; cdr3_aa: CASSLGRFYEQYF
v_call: TRBV20-1; d_call: TRBD2; cdr3_length: 15; j_call: TRBJ2-7; clone_size: few; cdr3_nt: TGCAGTGCTCCAGCTGCGACTAGCGGGAACTACGAGCAGTACTTC; cdr3_aa: CSAPAATSGNYEQYF
v_call: TRBV3-1; d_call: TRBD2; cdr3_length: 13; j_call: TRBJ2-5; clone_size: many; cdr3_nt: TGTGCCAGCAGCCGGACTAGTCGGGAGACCCAGTACTTC; cdr3_aa: CASSRTSRETQYF
v_call: TRBV5-1; d_call: TRBD2; cdr3_length: 15; j_call: TRBJ2-3; clone_size: many; cdr3_nt: TGCGCCAGCAGCGGACTAGCGGACCTCGGAGATACGCAGTATTTT; cdr3_aa: CASSGLADLGDTQYF
v_call: TRBV12-3/TRBV12-4; d_call: NA; cdr3_length: 13; j_call: TRBJ1-4; clone_size: many; cdr3_nt: TGTGCCAGCAGCCTGTCAGCTAATGAAAAACTGTTTTTT; cdr3_aa: CASSLSANEKLFF